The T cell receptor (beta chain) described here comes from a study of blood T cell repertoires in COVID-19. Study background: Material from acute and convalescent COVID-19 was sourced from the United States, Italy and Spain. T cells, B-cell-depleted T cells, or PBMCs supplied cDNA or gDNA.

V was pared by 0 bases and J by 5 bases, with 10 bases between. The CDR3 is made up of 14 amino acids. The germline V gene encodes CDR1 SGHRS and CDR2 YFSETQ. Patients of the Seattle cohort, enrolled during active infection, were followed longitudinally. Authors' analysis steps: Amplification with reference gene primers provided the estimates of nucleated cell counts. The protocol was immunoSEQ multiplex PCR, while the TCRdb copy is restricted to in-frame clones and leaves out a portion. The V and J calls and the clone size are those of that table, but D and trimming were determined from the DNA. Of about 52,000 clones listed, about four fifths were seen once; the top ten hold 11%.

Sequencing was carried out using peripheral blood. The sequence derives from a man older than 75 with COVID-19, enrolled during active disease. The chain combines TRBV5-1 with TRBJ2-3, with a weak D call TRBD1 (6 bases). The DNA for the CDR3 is TGCGCCAGCAGCTTGGGCCGGACAGAAGATACGCAGTATTTT. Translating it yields CASSLGRTEDTQYF.